This entry lists 25 T cell receptor beta chains sequenced from one sample in a study of cytomegalovirus exposure and HLA in healthy donors. PCR was performed using 60 Vbeta and 13 Jbeta primers. Profiling relied on immunoSEQ multiplex PCR, and the TCRdb table lists in-frame clones only, not all of them. This repertoire comprises over 100,000 clones; its ten largest clones make up about 1.5%. Material: PBMCs. The receptor set was obtained from a woman in her 40s in good health and CMV-seropositive.

The rearrangement links TRBV27 to TRBJ1-4, with unresolved D. V shed 7 bases and J shed 3 bases, with 9 bases lying between them. The CDR3 runs 13 residues. CDR1 and CDR2 (germline): MNHEY, SMNVEV (reference sequence). DNA for the CDR3: TGTGCCAGCACGGGAAGGGCTAATGAAAAACTGTTTTTT. Its protein is CASTGRANEKLFF.

The chain links TRBV19 to TRBJ2-7; 8 bases are shared with TRBD2. The CDR3 is 16 residues long. J was trimmed by 2 bases and V by 6 bases; bases with no gene match: 12. CDR1 and CDR2 (germline): LNHDA, SQIVND (reference sequence). The DNA of the CDR3 is TGTGCCAGTAGCCGCGGACTAGCCGTAGGTGCCTACGAGCAGTACTTC. Amino acid sequence: CASSRGLAVGAYEQYF.

V gene TRBV30 combines with J gene TRBJ2-1; 7 nucleotides line up with TRBD2. Germline V lookup: CDR1 GTSNPN, CDR2 SVGIG (reference sequence). V was clipped by 0 bases and J by 9 bases; unmatched bases: 8. This CDR3 region has 14 residues. The chain's CDR3 is CAWSVNFGEGEQFF. The CDR3 bases are TGTGCCTGGAGTGTAAATTTTGGGGAGGGTGAGCAGTTCTTC.

The chain links TRBV28 to TRBJ2-7; 8 bases line up with TRBD2. Germline V gene data show CDR1 as MDHEN and CDR2 as SYDVKM. Trimming cost V 5 bases and J 0 bases; bases outside gene matches: 3. CDR3 length: 14 amino acids. The CDR3 DNA follows: TGTGCCAGCAGTCTAGCGGGTATCTCCTACGAGCAGTACTTC. It translates to CASSLAGISYEQYF. Based on the CDR3 plus reference TRBV28 and TRBJ2-7, the full variable domain is DVKVTQSSRYLVKRTGEKVFLECVQDMDHENMFWYRQDPGLGLRLIYFSYDVKMKEKGDIPEGYSVSREKKERFSLILESASTNQTSMYLCASSLAGISYEQYFGPGTRLTVT.

The V gene is TRBV7-3, the J gene TRBJ2-1; D may be TRBD2 (6 bases). V lost 2 bases and J 2 bases, leaving 10 bases between the germline ends. The CDR3 spans 15 residues. The V gene's germline CDR1 is SGHTA and CDR2 FQGTGA. The CDR3 sequence: CASSLSGAPYNEQFF. Here the CDR3 DNA reads TGTGCCAGCAGCTTATCGGGAGCTCCCTACAATGAGCAGTTCTTC.

V is TRBV27 and J is TRBJ2-1; TRBD1 matches at 8 bases. This CDR3 spans 15 amino acids. The germline gives CDR1 MNHEY, CDR2 SMNVEV (reference sequence). V lost 6 bases, J lost 6 bases, and 10 bases stayed unmatched. The CDR3 coding sequence is TGTGCCAGCAGCCCCAGGGGGCTCGGAACCAATGAGCAGTTCTTC. This sequence encodes CASSPRGLGTNEQFF.

The chain combines TRBV5-1 with TRBJ2-7, with D tentatively TRBD1 (6 bases). With 4 bases removed from V and 0 bases from J, the gap between germline ends came to 11 bases. The germline V gene has CDR1 SGHRS and CDR2 YFSETQ. This CDR3 is 14 amino acids long. CDR3 protein: CASSPRQDSYEQYF. The CDR3 DNA sequence: TGCGCCAGCAGCCCCCGACAGGACTCCTACGAGCAGTACTTC.

The chain is built from TRBV6-5 and TRBJ2-7; D uncertain. Trimming removed 2 bases from V and 0 bases from J, with 11 bases in between. The CDR3 covers 15 residues. CDR1 is MNHEY and CDR2 is SVGAGI in the germline V gene. The CDR3 nucleotides read TGTGCCAGCAGTTACGTTCGCGATAGCTCCTACGAGCAGTACTTC. Encoded protein: CASSYVRDSSYEQYF.

The chain is built from TRBV19 and TRBJ1-5, with TRBD1 as a possible D gene (5 bases). There are 16 residues in the CDR3. With 3 bases removed from V and 0 bases from J, the gap between germline ends came to 12 bases. Germline V gene data show CDR1 as LNHDA and CDR2 as SQIVND (reference sequence). The CDR3 DNA follows: TGTGCCAGTAGTATTGGACACGCTTATAGCAATCAGCCCCAGCATTTT. Translated: CASSIGHAYSNQPQHF.

The chain uses TRBV7-2 and TRBJ1-3, with D possibly TRBD1 on 6 matching bases. Germline CDR1 reads SGHTA; CDR2 reads FQGNSA. The V and J ends lost 5 bases and 2 bases respectively, with 13 bases between them. CDR3 length: 15 amino acids. The CDR3 nucleotides read TGTGCCAGCAGCCGCCGCACAGGGACTGGAAACACCATATATTTT. Translating gives CASSRRTGTGNTIYF.

The J gene is TRBJ2-5, the V gene TRBV27, with TRBD2 matching 10 bases. The CDR3 extends over 17 amino acids. V was pared by 6 bases and J by 4 bases, with 14 bases of the junction left unmatched. Germline CDR1 is MNHEY and CDR2 is SMNVEV (reference sequence). CDR3 nucleotide sequence: TGTGCCAGCAGCCCATACGATTCGACTAGCGGGCGAGAGACCCAGTACTTC. This codes for CASSPYDSTSGRETQYF.

The chain recombines TRBV9 with TRBJ2-5; 9 bases map to TRBD2. The germline CDR1 and CDR2 sequences are SGDLS and YYNGEE. The CDR3 consists of 16 residues. Trimming removed 0 bases from V and 2 bases from J; junction bases left unmatched: 5. CDR3 coding DNA: TGTGCCAGCAGCGTAGGACTAGCGGCCAATCAAGAGACCCAGTACTTC. It specifies CASSVGLAANQETQYF.

The chain links TRBV19 to TRBJ2-5; TRBD1 agrees at 11 bases. The DNA end is more similar to TRBJ2-7, so the J call may be wrong. Germline CDR1 is LNHDA and CDR2 is SQIVND (reference sequence). This CDR3 is built from 15 residues. The CDR3 loop reads CASSTDRGRENEQYF. The CDR3 DNA sequence: TGTGCCAGTAGTACGGACAGGGGGCGCGAAAACGAGCAGTACTTC.

The chain joins TRBV6-5 to TRBJ2-3; D is perhaps TRBD2 (5 bases). Germline values: CDR1 MNHEY, CDR2 SVGAGI. V was trimmed by 0 bases and J by 0 bases, leaving 10 bases between them. CDR3 length equals 16 residues. DNA for the CDR3: TGTGCCAGCAGTTACTCGAAAGGGAGTAGCACAGATACGCAGTATTTT. Encoded protein: CASSYSKGSSTDTQYF.

The rearrangement uses TRBV30 and TRBJ2-3; 11 bases fit TRBD2. V lost 0 bases, J lost 6 bases, and 11 bases stayed unmatched. This CDR3 comprises 17 residues. Germline V lookup: CDR1 GTSNPN, CDR2 SVGIG (reference sequence). For the CDR3, the DNA is TGTGCCTGGAGTGTAAATCCTAGCGGGAGGAATGGGGATACGCAGTATTTT. Translated, it gives CAWSVNPSGRNGDTQYF.

The V call is TRBV9, the J call TRBJ1-3, with D possibly TRBD1 on 5 matching bases. Germline V lookup: CDR1 SGDLS, CDR2 YYNGEE. The CDR3 spans 19 residues. Deletions cut 0 bases from V and 6 bases from J, with 25 bases between. CDR3 bases: TGTGCCAGCAGCGTAGACCTGGGGGGGGGTCGGACGGGTGAAAACACCATATATTTT. Its protein product is CASSVDLGGGRTGENTIYF.

The chain couples TRBV2 to TRBJ1-5; TRBD1 aligns across 8 bases. Germline V CDR1 and CDR2: SNHLY, FYNNEI. This CDR3 has 17 residues. V was clipped by 0 bases and J by 5 bases; unmatched bases: 9. The CDR3 region has the DNA TGTGCCAGCAGTGAAGCTCCAGGGGGCATGAGGGATCAGCCCCAGCATTTT. Translating it yields CASSEAPGGMRDQPQHF.

This chain joins TRBV9 and TRBJ2-7, with TRBD2 as a possible D gene (5 bases). Germline lookup yields CDR1 SGDLS and CDR2 YYNGEE. This CDR3 region has 14 residues. V dropped 2 bases and J dropped 3 bases, with 12 bases sitting between them. CDR3 coding DNA: TGTGCCAGCAGCGTGAGCGGAGGAAGCTACGAGCAGTACTTC. Protein: CASSVSGGSYEQYF.

V and J are TRBV7-3 and TRBJ2-2, with 9 bases fitting TRBD2. The CDR3 runs 17 residues. Looked up from germline, CDR1 is SGHTA and CDR2 is FQGTGA. V shed 3 bases and J 4 bases; nucleotides not matched to a gene: 9. CDR3 DNA: TGTGCCAGCAGCTTTCTTGGGACTAGCCCTGTCACCGGGGAGCTGTTTTTT. It codes for CASSFLGTSPVTGELFF.

J is TRBJ2-1 and V is TRBV23-1, with 10 positions matching TRBD2. TRBV23-1 is an ORF for which the function is uncertain. This CDR3 contains 20 residues. V lost 0 bases and J lost 9; bases outside the gene matches: 20. CDR3 coding DNA: TGCGCCAGCAGTCAATCAAGGGGGAGGTTACTAGCGGGATTTTGCGGTGAGCAGTTCTTC. Translated: CASSQSRGRLLAGFCGEQFF.

The genes are TRBV27 and TRBJ2-1; D uncertain. The germline V and J ends were trimmed by 7 bases and 10 bases, with 8 bases remaining between them. Germline assignment: CDR1 MNHEY and CDR2 SMNVEV (reference sequence). CDR3 length equals 10 residues. Here the CDR3 reads CASTTPEQFF. The DNA for the CDR3 is TGTGCCAGCACTACCCCGGAGCAGTTCTTC.

The chain joins TRBV19 to TRBJ2-1; maybe TRBD2 (7 bases). V dropped 0 bases and J dropped 3 bases, with 18 bases sitting between them. Germline V gives CDR1 LNHDA, CDR2 SQIVND (reference sequence). This CDR3 has 18 residues. The CDR3 region is CASSIDLVWEGGYNEQFF. The CDR3 DNA follows: TGTGCCAGTAGTATAGATTTGGTTTGGGAGGGGGGCTACAATGAGCAGTTCTTC.

The V call is TRBV4-3, the J call TRBJ2-6, with D possibly TRBD1 on 5 matching bases. The germline V and J ends were trimmed by 4 bases and 4 bases, with 17 bases remaining between them. Germline CDR1 and CDR2: LGHNA and YSLEER. This CDR3 contains 17 residues. The CDR3, as DNA: TGCGCCAGCAGCCTGAGCTACCAGGGAACCGGGGCCAACGTCCTGACTTTC. It yields the protein CASSLSYQGTGANVLTF.

This chain links TRBV14 with TRBJ2-1, with D perhaps TRBD2 (5 bases). The length of the CDR3 is 13 residues. V lost 4 bases and J lost 7, with 11 bases in between. Germline CDR1 is SGHDN and CDR2 is FVKESK. The CDR3 coding sequence is TGTGCCAGCAGCCCCCACCCGGGGAATGAGCAGTTCTTC. Translation: CASSPHPGNEQFF.

For this clone: A read error may produce the germline difference seen at one junction end. This rearrangement joins TRBV7-4 to TRBJ1-1; D gene ambiguous. Germline CDR1 SGHVT, CDR2 SQSDAQ. This CDR3 has 10 amino acids. The CDR3 loop reads CASSPTGAFF. The CDR3 coding sequence is TGTGCCAGCAGCCCGACTGGAGCTTTCTTT.